This passage covers 30 T cell receptor beta chains from one sample sequenced in a study of Ad26.COV2.S vaccination and SARS-CoV-2 variants. As for treatment: over 15 received Ad26.COV2.S at low or high dose, single or two shots; about five received placebo; per-sample allocation not given. The investigators took samples on day 63 after the first vaccine or placebo injection. Repertoires were generated with immunoSEQ multiplex PCR, while TCRdb's copy carries only in-frame clones and drops some. The sample has roughly 400,000 clones; 90% are singletons. The specimen was peripheral blood, collected in a trial of Ad26.COV2.S vaccine versus placebo. The receptor source for this set is a person aged 18-65 years who received the Ad26.COV2.S COVID-19 vaccine or a placebo.

The genes are TRBV19 and TRBJ1-5; TRBD1 matches at 9 bases. The length of the CDR3 is 15 residues. Germline V gives CDR1 LNHDA, CDR2 SQIVND (reference sequence). V shed 3 bases and J 6 bases; nucleotides not matched to a gene: 6. CDR3 protein: CASSMTGGFSQPQHF. DNA for the CDR3: TGTGCCAGTAGTATGACAGGGGGGTTTAGTCAGCCCCAGCATTTT.

The chain joins TRBV7-9 to TRBJ2-1, with 11 bases aligning to TRBD2. V dropped 5 bases and J dropped 9; count of bases not matched to a gene: 15. CDR1 is SEHNR, CDR2 FQNEAQ, per germline (reference sequence). This CDR3 has 17 amino acids. CDR3 DNA sequence: TGTGCCAGCAGCCCCACCGGGACTAGCGGCCAGGGGGGTGAGCAGTTCTTC. Protein sequence: CASSPTGTSGQGGEQFF. Based on the CDR3 plus reference TRBV7-9 and TRBJ2-1, the full variable domain is DTGVSQNPRHKITKRGQNVTFRCDPISEHNRLYWYRQTLGQGPEFLTYFQNEAQLEKSRLLSDRFSAERPKGSFSTLEIQRTEQGDSAMYLCASSPTGTSGQGGEQFFGPGTRLTVL.

The rearrangement links TRBV6-6 to TRBJ1-1; the D is unclear. The CDR3 totals 11 residues. Germline loops: CDR1 MNHNY, CDR2 SVGAGI (reference sequence). V lost 6 bases, J lost 7 bases, and 9 bases lay in between. CDR3 coding DNA: TGTGCCAGCAGCCCAGGAATTGAAGCTTTCTTT. This sequence encodes CASSPGIEAFF.

The V call is TRBV3-1 (or the pseudogene TRBV3-2), the J call TRBJ2-5; a weak D match, TRBD2 (5 bases). V lost 4 bases, J lost 5 bases, and 17 bases lay in between. Germline V lookup: CDR1 LGHDT, CDR2 YNNKEL (reference sequence). The CDR3 totals 15 residues. The CDR3 coding sequence is TGTGCCAGCAGCCCGGGGATGGTGGGGTGGGAGACCCAGTACTTC. Its protein product is CASSPGMVGWETQYF.

The chain has TRBV5-5 and TRBJ2-3; tentative D call: TRBD2 (6 bases). Between the trimmed V and J ends, which lost 0 bases and 2 bases, there was a span of 10 bases. Germline loops: CDR1 SGHKS, CDR2 YYEKEE (reference sequence). The CDR3 is made up of 15 amino acids. In nucleotides, the CDR3 is TGTGCCAGCAGCTTGGAACCGGGAGCCACAGATACGCAGTATTTT. Translated, it gives CASSLEPGATDTQYF.

V gene TRBV21-1 combines with J gene TRBJ1-6. TRBV21-1 is classified as a pseudogene. The length of the CDR3 is 13 residues. The CDR3 protein is CASSNLVYPPLHF. The CDR3 DNA sequence: TGTGCCAGCAGCAACTTAGTATACCCACCCCTCCACTTT.

This CDR3 is CASSGQAGETQYF. CDR3 DNA sequence: TGTGCCAGCTCCGGACAGGCGGGAGAGACCCAGTACTTC. This rearrangement joins TRBV5-4 to TRBJ2-5, with TRBD1 identical over 7 bases. Unmatched junction bases numbered 7, after V lost 7 bases and J lost 4 bases. CDR3 length: 13 amino acids. Germline assignment: CDR1 SGHNT and CDR2 YYREEE (reference sequence).

This clone occurred once. J is TRBJ2-7 and V is TRBV6-2 or TRBV6-3, with 8 bases that match TRBD2. The germline V gene encodes CDR1 MNHEY and CDR2 SVGEGT. Trimming removed 0 bases from V and 0 bases from J; junction bases left unmatched: 10. The CDR3 has 18 residues. The CDR3 DNA is TGTGCCAGCAGTTACTCTATCACTAGCGGCAGGAGCTCCTACGAGCAGTACTTC. It translates to CASSYSITSGRSSYEQYF.

The rearrangement joins TRBV4-3 to TRBJ2-7, with D perhaps being TRBD1 or TRBD2 (7 bases each). Germline loops: CDR1 LGHNA, CDR2 YSLEER. This CDR3 spans 16 amino acids. Trimming pared 0 bases from V and 1 base from J, leaving 13 bases between. The CDR3 bases are TGCGCCAGCAGCCAAGAGGGGGGGACAGTTTCCTACGAGCAGTACTTC. As protein: CASSQEGGTVSYEQYF.

The rearrangement links TRBV24-1 to TRBJ1-1, with D tentatively TRBD1 (5 bases). V lost 5 bases, J lost 4 bases, and 10 bases lay in between. CDR3 length: 13 residues. Germline CDR1 and CDR2: KGHDR and SFDVKD. The CDR3, as DNA: TGTGCCACCAGTGTTTCGGGGCGCACTGAAGCTTTCTTT. It codes for CATSVSGRTEAFF.

CDR3 protein: CASTTGAEAFF. The CDR3 nucleotides read TGTGCCAGCACCACAGGGGCGGAGGCTTTCTTT. This sequence joins TRBV2 and TRBJ1-1; 7 nucleotides agree with TRBD1. The CDR3 consists of 11 residues. V lost 7 bases, J lost 11 bases, and 7 bases stayed unmatched. Germline V CDR1 and CDR2: SNHLY, FYNNEI.

The rearrangement joins TRBV29-1 to TRBJ1-1, with 9 bases fitting TRBD1. The CDR3 is 13 residues long. The V segment lost 3 bases and the J segment 10 bases; nucleotides outside the gene matches: 9. Germline-derived CDR1 and CDR2 are SQVTM and ANQGSEA. CDR3 nucleotide sequence: TGCAGCGTTGATACCGGGACAGGGACCGGAGCTTTCTTT. Translating it yields CSVDTGTGTGAFF.

The gene calls are TRBV7-3 and TRBJ2-7, with a tentative D call TRBD1 (5 bases). CDR1 is SGHTA and CDR2 is FQGTGA in the germline V gene. CDR3 length equals 15 residues. V was cut by 4 bases and J by 0 bases, with 13 bases left in between. The CDR3 DNA reads TGTGCCAGCAGCTCAGGGCCTTCCCCCTCCTACGAGCAGTACTTC. Protein: CASSSGPSPSYEQYF.

This chain links TRBV2 with TRBJ2-7; the D is unclear. Germline loops: CDR1 SNHLY, CDR2 FYNNEI. V was pared by 5 bases and J by 3 bases, with 8 bases between. The CDR3 runs 12 residues. The CDR3 nucleotides read TGTGCCAGCAGTCTCGCCGGCTACGAGCAGTACTTC. Protein sequence: CASSLAGYEQYF.

The sample holds one count of this clone. V usage is TRBV14 and J usage is TRBJ2-7, with 10 bases fitting TRBD2. The CDR3 runs to 16 residues. The J segment lost 3 bases and the V segment lost 0 bases, leaving 5 bases of the junction unmatched. Germline V gene data show CDR1 as SGHDN and CDR2 as FVKESK. The CDR3 loop reads CASSQEFPSGSYEQYF. DNA for the CDR3: TGTGCCAGCAGCCAAGAGTTTCCTAGCGGGAGCTACGAGCAGTACTTC.

V is TRBV9 and J is TRBJ2-1; D unclear. This CDR3 spans 15 amino acids. Germline V gene data show CDR1 as SGDLS and CDR2 as YYNGEE. Trimming pared 0 bases from V and 3 bases from J, leaving 10 bases between. DNA for the CDR3: TGTGCCAGCAGCGTAGAGGGCAGAAGCTACAATGAGCAGTTCTTC. Translation gives CASSVEGRSYNEQFF.

The chain combines TRBV7-3 with TRBJ2-5, with a weak D call TRBD2 (6 bases). V was trimmed by 4 bases and J by 5 bases, leaving 11 bases between them. CDR1 and CDR2 from the germline V gene are SGHTA and FQGTGA. The CDR3 extends over 13 amino acids. CDR3 protein: CASSSGVGETQYF. The CDR3 region has the DNA TGTGCCAGCAGCTCGGGAGTAGGGGAGACCCAGTACTTC.

This rearrangement joins TRBV3-1 (or the pseudogene TRBV3-2) to TRBJ2-3; TRBD1 matches 9 bases. Germline-derived CDR1 and CDR2 are LGHDT and YNNKEL (reference sequence). The CDR3 totals 17 residues. The trim removed 1 base at V and 6 bases at J, leaving 11 bases unmatched. The chain's CDR3 is CASSQAPGDRAVDTQYF. The CDR3 bases are TGTGCCAGCAGCCAAGCTCCTGGGGACAGGGCGGTGGATACGCAGTATTTT.

This chain connects TRBV5-6 to TRBJ2-7; D is ambiguous. CDR3 size: 13 residues. Germline V gene lookup returns CDR1 SGHDT and CDR2 YYEEEE. Trimming removed 4 bases from V and 1 base from J, with 9 bases in between. This chain's CDR3 is CASSRQESYEQYF. In nucleotides, the CDR3 is TGTGCCAGCAGCAGGCAGGAATCCTACGAGCAGTACTTC.

The chain employs TRBV7-2 and TRBJ1-4; D gene uncertain. V was trimmed by 0 bases and J by 0 bases, leaving 14 bases between them. The CDR3 is 18 amino acids. The germline V gene has CDR1 SGHTA and CDR2 FQGNSA. In nucleotides, the CDR3 is TGTGCCAGCAGCTTAGCGGGAACAGCCTCCGCAACTAATGAAAAACTGTTTTTT. Protein sequence: CASSLAGTASATNEKLFF.

CDR3 region: CSASWESGTGELFF. The CDR3 DNA is TGCAGTGCTAGTTGGGAGAGCGGCACCGGGGAGCTGTTTTTT. This chain uses TRBV20-1 with TRBJ2-2; maybe TRBD2 (5 bases). Per germline, CDR1 DFQATT and CDR2 SNEGSKA (reference sequence). The CDR3 loop spans 14 amino acids. The V gene lost 3 bases and the J gene lost 4 bases, with 12 bases spanning the gap.

The chain carries TRBV10-1 and TRBJ1-6; D call uncertain. This CDR3 has 14 amino acids. Germline V CDR1 and CDR2: WNHNN, SYGVQD (reference sequence). V was clipped by 8 bases and J by 0 bases, with 8 bases between them. The CDR3 DNA sequence: TGCGCCAGCGGGCGAGGCTCCTATAATTCACCCCTCCACTTT. Translation: CASGRGSYNSPLHF.

J is TRBJ2-1 and V is TRBV9, with 9 positions matching TRBD1. The CDR3 length is 18 residues. Losses at the gene ends were 0 bases for V and 4 bases for J; bases not matched to a gene: 11. In germline, CDR1 is SGDLS, CDR2 YYNGEE. The CDR3 sequence: CASSVETGGLPGYNEQFF. The CDR3 bases are TGTGCCAGCAGCGTAGAAACAGGGGGCCTGCCGGGTTACAATGAGCAGTTCTTC.

The J gene is TRBJ1-2, the V gene TRBV5-1; D remains ambiguous. Germline V gene lookup returns CDR1 SGHRS and CDR2 YFSETQ. The CDR3 is made up of 15 amino acids. V was pared by 5 bases and J by 8 bases, with 22 bases between. This CDR3 reads CASRKGTATLGGYTF. As DNA, the CDR3 is TGCGCCAGCAGAAAGGGAACAGCCACCCTTGGAGGCTACACCTTC.

The CDR3 nucleotides are TGTGCCACCCTCACTGTCGCTACTAGCGGGAGGTTTGAGGGGCAGTACTTC. Protein: CATLTVATSGRFEGQYF. The rearrangement joins TRBV28 to TRBJ2-7, with TRBD2 matching over 12 bases. The trim removed 10 bases at V and 9 bases at J, leaving 22 bases unmatched. CDR3 length equals 17 residues. The germline CDR1 and CDR2 sequences are MDHEN and SYDVKM.

V usage is TRBV19 and J usage is TRBJ1-2; 8 bases map to TRBD1. CDR3 length: 14 residues. Germline CDR1 LNHDA, CDR2 SQIVND (reference sequence). With V trimmed by 7 bases and J by 2 bases, 6 bases remained unmatched. CDR3 sequence reads: CASTPDRANYGYTF. The CDR3 region has the DNA TGTGCCAGTACTCCGGACAGGGCGAACTATGGCTACACCTTC.

The J gene is TRBJ2-5, the V gene TRBV24-1; D remains ambiguous. Trimming took off 3 bases at V and 5 bases at J, with 15 bases between the two ends. Germline V CDR1 and CDR2: KGHDR, SFDVKD. This CDR3 comprises 15 residues. CDR3 nucleotides: TGTGCCACCAGTGATGCCCGGGCGCTTGGCGAGACCCAGTACTTC. Residues: CATSDARALGETQYF.

DNA of the CDR3: TGTGCCAGCAGCGCTGCCAGGTTAACGGAGACCCAGTACTTC. Protein product: CASSAARLTETQYF. The chain has TRBV5-4 and TRBJ2-5; unclear D gene. Germline CDR1 and CDR2: SGHNT and YYREEE (reference sequence). CDR3 length: 14 residues. The V and J ends lost 4 bases and 5 bases respectively, with 15 bases between them.

The chain combines TRBV4-1 with TRBJ1-2; D gene ambiguous. The CDR3 loop spans 16 amino acids. Germline CDR1 is MGHRA and CDR2 is YSYEKL. Trimming pared 0 bases from V and 0 bases from J, leaving 11 bases between. The DNA of the CDR3 is TGCGCCAGCAGCCAAGAAACGAACGGTCCTAACTATGGCTACACCTTC. This codes for CASSQETNGPNYGYTF.

This chain links TRBV29-1 with TRBJ2-2, with a possible D match to TRBD2 (5 bases). CDR3 length: 13 amino acids. Deletions cut 7 bases from V and 1 base from J, with 10 bases between. The germline V gene encodes CDR1 SQVTM and CDR2 ANQGSEA. CDR3 DNA: TGCAGCGGTGGAGGCATGAACACCGGGGAGCTGTTTTTT. This codes for CSGGGMNTGELFF.